The clone carrying this T cell receptor (beta chain) was found many times. The antigen is unknown. Profiles of TCR beta VDJ and CDR3 were generated from a genomic DNA template. TCRdb reanalysed the reads using MiXCR and keeps one entry per CDR3 protein. The sample records 150,000 to 200,000 distinct CDR3 sequences, roughly 63% being singletons. The data belong to a study of CD8+CD57+ T cells in acquired aplastic anemia. Study results and limitations: Patients and controls had CD8+ Simpson's diversity values that were not significantly distinct.

This receptor was obtained from a human donor in good health. The specimen was sorted CD4+, CD8+, or CD8+CD57+ T cells (not recorded which) from PBMCs.

The DNA of the CDR3 is TGCGCCAGTATACTAGCGGGAGAGATCACAGATACGCAGTATTTT. Its translation: CASILAGEITDTQYF. The rearrangement uses TRBV5-1 and TRBJ2-3; 11 bases match TRBD2. Germline V gene lookup returns CDR1 SGHRS and CDR2 YFSETQ. This CDR3 has 15 amino acids. V lost 8 bases, J lost 2 bases, and 7 bases stayed unmatched.